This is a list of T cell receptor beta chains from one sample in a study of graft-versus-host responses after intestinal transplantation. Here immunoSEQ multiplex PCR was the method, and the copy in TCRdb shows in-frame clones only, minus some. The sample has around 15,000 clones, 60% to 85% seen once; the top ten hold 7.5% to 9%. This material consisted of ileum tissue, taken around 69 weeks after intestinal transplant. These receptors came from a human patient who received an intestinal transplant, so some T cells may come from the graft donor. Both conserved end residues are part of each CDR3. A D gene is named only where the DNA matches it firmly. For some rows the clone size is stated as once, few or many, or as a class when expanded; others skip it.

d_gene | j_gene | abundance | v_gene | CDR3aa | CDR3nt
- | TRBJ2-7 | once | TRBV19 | CASSVTVSYEQYF | TGTGCCAGTAGTGTCACAGTCTCCTACGAGCAGTACTTC
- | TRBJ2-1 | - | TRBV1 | CTSSPRDGPANEQFF | TGCACCAGCAGCCCCAGGGACGGCCCCGCCAATGAGCAGTTCTTC
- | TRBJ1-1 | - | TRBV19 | CATLRYTEAFF | TGTGCCACCCTCAGGTACACTGAAGCTTTCTTT
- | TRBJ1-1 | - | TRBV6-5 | CASTSTGTEAFF | TGTGCCAGCACAAGTACGGGAACTGAAGCTTTCTTT
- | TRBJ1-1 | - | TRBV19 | CASQWQWNTEAFF | TGTGCCAGTCAGTGGCAGTGGAACACTGAAGCTTTCTTT
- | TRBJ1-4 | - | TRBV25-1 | CASSEPRGGEKLFF | TGTGCCAGCAGTGAACCCAGGGGCGGTGAAAAACTGTTTTTT
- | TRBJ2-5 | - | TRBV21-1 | CASSKVGGAGEETQYF | TGTGCCAGCAGCAAAGTGGGGGGGGCAGGGGAAGAGACCCAGTACTTC
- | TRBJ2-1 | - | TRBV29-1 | CSTRPDMSNNEQFF | TGCAGCACCCGCCCTGACATGAGCAACAATGAGCAGTTCTTC
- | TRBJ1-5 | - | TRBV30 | CAWSGSPNQPQHF | TGTGCCTGGAGTGGCAGCCCCAATCAGCCCCAGCATTTT
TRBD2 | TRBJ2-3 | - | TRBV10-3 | CAISPTSGGGTDTQYF | TGTGCCATCAGTCCGACTAGCGGGGGGGGCACAGATACGCAGTATTTT
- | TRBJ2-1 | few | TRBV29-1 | CSVATGLGDNEQFF | TGCAGCGTCGCTACAGGCTTAGGCGACAATGAGCAGTTCTTC
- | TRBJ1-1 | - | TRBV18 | CASSSRRANAEAFF | TGTGCCAGCTCAAGCCGGAGAGCGAACGCTGAAGCTTTCTTT
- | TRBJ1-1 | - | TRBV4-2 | CASSQDLLMNTEAFF | TGTGCCAGCAGCCAAGATCTGCTCATGAACACTGAAGCTTTCTTT
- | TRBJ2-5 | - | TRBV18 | CASSRGRQETQYF | TGTGCCAGCTCGCGAGGACGCCAAGAGACCCAGTACTTC
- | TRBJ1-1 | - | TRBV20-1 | CSASPGTEAFF | TGCAGTGCTTCACCCGGGACTGAAGCTTTCTTT
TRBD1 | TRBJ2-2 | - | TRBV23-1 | CASSQFHRDSGDTGELFF | TGCGCCAGCAGTCAATTCCACCGGGACAGTGGCGACACCGGGGAGCTGTTTTTT
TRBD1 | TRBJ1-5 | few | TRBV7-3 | CASSPGQGKSNQPQHF | TGTGCCAGCAGCCCGGGACAGGGTAAGAGCAATCAGCCCCAGCATTTT
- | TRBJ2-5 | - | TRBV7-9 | CASSEGRSEAQYF | TGTGCCAGCAGCGAGGGACGGAGCGAGGCCCAGTACTTC
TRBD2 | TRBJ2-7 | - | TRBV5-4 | CASSLAQTSGGYEQYF | TGTGCCAGCAGCTTGGCCCAGACTAGCGGGGGATACGAGCAGTACTTC
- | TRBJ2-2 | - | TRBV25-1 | CASSVGTHTGELFF | TGTGCCAGCAGTGTCGGGACCCACACCGGGGAGCTGTTTTTT
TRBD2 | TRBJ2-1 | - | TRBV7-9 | CASSRELAAGKLDEQFF | TGTGCCAGCAGCCGGGAACTAGCGGCAGGGAAGTTGGATGAGCAGTTCTTC
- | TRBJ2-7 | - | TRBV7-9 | CASSSLGEQYF | TGTGCCAGCAGCTCCCTCGGCGAGCAGTACTTC
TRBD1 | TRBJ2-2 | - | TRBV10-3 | CATTGDRDTGELFF | TGTGCCACTACCGGAGACAGGGACACCGGGGAGCTGTTTTTT
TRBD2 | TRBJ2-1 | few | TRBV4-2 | CASSSTLSLAVNEQFF | TGTGCCAGCAGCTCCACGCTTTCGCTAGCGGTTAATGAGCAGTTCTTC
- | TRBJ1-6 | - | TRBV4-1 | CASSQAPGQGSPLHF | TGCGCCAGCAGCCAAGCCCCGGGGCAGGGGTCACCCCTCCACTTT
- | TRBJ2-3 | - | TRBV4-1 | CASSQVRGAQYF | TGCGCCAGCAGCCAAGTCAGAGGGGCGCAGTATTTT
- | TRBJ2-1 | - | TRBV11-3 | CASSLGPVLKVSWVHNEQFF | TGTGCCAGCAGCTTAGGCCCGGTACTGAAGGTATCGTGGGTCCACAATGAGCAGTTCTTC
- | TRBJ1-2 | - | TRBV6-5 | CASRKPSLGDYGYTF | TGTGCCAGCAGGAAACCTTCCTTGGGGGACTATGGCTACACCTTC
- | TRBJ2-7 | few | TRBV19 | CASRPPGGEQYF | TGTGCCAGTAGGCCACCCGGGGGAGAGCAGTACTTC
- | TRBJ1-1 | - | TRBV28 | CASSLGTANTEAFF | TGTGCCAGCAGTTTAGGCACAGCGAACACTGAAGCTTTCTTT
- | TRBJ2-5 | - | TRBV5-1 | CASRRCGGAETQYF | TGCGCCAGCAGGAGGTGTGGGGGCGCAGAGACCCAGTACTTC
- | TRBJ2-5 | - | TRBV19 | CASRAESKEQYF | TGTGCCAGTCGGGCAGAATCTAAAGAGCAGTACTTC
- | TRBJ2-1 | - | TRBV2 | CASGVGGDNEQFF | TGTGCCAGCGGAGTAGGCGGGGACAATGAGCAGTTCTTC
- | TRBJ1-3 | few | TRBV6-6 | CASKLRGSGNTIYF | TGTGCCAGCAAGTTACGAGGCTCTGGAAACACCATATATTTT
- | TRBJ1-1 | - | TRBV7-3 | CASSLRPLPNTEAFF | TGTGCCAGCAGCCTTAGACCTCTTCCGAACACTGAAGCTTTCTTT
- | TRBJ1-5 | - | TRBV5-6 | CASSSTAKGSNQPQHF | TGTGCCAGCAGCTCTACTGCGAAGGGGAGCAATCAGCCCCAGCATTTT
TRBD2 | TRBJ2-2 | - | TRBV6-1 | CASSETSGGAGELFF | TGTGCCAGCAGTGAGACTAGCGGGGGGGCCGGGGAGCTGTTTTTT
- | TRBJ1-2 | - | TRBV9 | CASSKDPYGYTF | TGTGCCAGCAGTAAGGATCCATATGGCTACACCTTC
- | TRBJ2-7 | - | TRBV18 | CASSPETYEQYF | TGTGCCAGCTCACCAGAGACCTACGAGCAGTACTTC
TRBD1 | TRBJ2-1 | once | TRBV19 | CASSIATGPSNEQFF | TGTGCCAGTAGTATCGCGACAGGGCCAAGCAATGAGCAGTTCTTC